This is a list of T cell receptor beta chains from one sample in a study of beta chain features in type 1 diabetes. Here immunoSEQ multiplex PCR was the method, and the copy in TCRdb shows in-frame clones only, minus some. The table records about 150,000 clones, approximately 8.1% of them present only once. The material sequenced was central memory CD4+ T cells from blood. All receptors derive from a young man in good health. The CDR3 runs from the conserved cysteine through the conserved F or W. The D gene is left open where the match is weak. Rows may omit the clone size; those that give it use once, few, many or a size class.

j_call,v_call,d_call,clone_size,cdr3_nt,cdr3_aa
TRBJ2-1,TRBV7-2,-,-,TGTGCCAGCAGCTTAAGGGGGGGCGAGTTGGATGAGCAGTTCTTC,CASSLRGGELDEQFF
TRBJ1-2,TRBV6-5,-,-,TGTGCCAGCAGTTACAGGGGAATTGGCTACACCTTC,CASSYRGIGYTF
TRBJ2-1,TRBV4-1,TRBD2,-,TGCGCCAGCAGCCCTCAGATAACTAGCGGGGCAAAGCAGTTCTTC,CASSPQITSGAKQFF
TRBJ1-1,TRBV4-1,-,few,TGCGCCAGCAGCCAATTGCAGGGTGCCACTGAAGCTTTCTTT,CASSQLQGATEAFF
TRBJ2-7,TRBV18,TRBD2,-,TGTGCCAGCTCACCAAAGACTAGCGGTATGTACGAGCAGTACTTC,CASSPKTSGMYEQYF
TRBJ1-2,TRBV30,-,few,TGTGCCTGGGGTACAGGGTTATATGGCTACACCTTC,CAWGTGLYGYTF
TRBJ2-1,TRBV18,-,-,TGTGCCAGCTCACCACCGGCGGGTTCGAGCTCCTACAATGAGCAGTTCTTC,CASSPPAGSSSYNEQFF
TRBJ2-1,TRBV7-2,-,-,TGTGCCAGCAGTTTCACGGGGGGCGCGTTGGCCAATGAGCAGTTCTTC,CASSFTGGALANEQFF
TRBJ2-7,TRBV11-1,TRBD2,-,TGTGCCAGCAGCCCCGCAGATCGGGGGGTCTACGAGCAGTACTTC,CASSPADRGVYEQYF
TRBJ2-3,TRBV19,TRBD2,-,TGTGCCAGTAGGATAGCGGGGGAGGCAGATACGCAGTATTTT,CASRIAGEADTQYF
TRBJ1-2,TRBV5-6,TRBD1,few,TGTGCCAGCAGCTGGGGGACAGGGGATGGCTACACCTTC,CASSWGTGDGYTF
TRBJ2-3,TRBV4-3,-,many,TGCGCCAGCAGCCACGGGGTCCCCCCAGATACGCAGTATTTT,CASSHGVPPDTQYF
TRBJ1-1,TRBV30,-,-,TGTGCCTGGAGTGCACGGGGGGGGAACACTGAAGCTTTCTTT,CAWSARGGNTEAFF
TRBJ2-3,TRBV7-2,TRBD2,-,TGTGCCAGCAGACGGACTAGCGGGTGGATGTTGGATACGCAGTATTTT,CASRRTSGWMLDTQYF
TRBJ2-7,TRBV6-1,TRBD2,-,TGTGCCAGCACCCCCACGGGGGGACGCGAGCAGTACTTC,CASTPTGGREQYF
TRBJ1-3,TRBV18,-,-,TGTGCCAGCTCACCAGCCCAGGCGAGCTCTGGAAACACCATATATTTT,CASSPAQASSGNTIYF
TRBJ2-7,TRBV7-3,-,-,TGTGCCAGCAGCTTACATGCCAGGTCCGACGAGCAGTACTTC,CASSLHARSDEQYF
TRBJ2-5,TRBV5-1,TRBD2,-,TGCGCCAGCAGCTTGACTAGCGGGGGAAAAGAGACCCAGTACTTC,CASSLTSGGKETQYF
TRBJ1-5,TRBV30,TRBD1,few,TGTGCCTCACGACAGGGGAACAATCAGCCCCAGCATTTT,CASRQGNNQPQHF
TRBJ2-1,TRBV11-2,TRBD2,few,TGTGCCAGCAGCTTAGGTAGCGGGGGGGGGTCTGAGCAGTTCTTC,CASSLGSGGGSEQFF
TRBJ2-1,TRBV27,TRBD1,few,TGTGCCAGCAGACGACAGGGGCTCAACAATGAGCAGTTCTTC,CASRRQGLNNEQFF
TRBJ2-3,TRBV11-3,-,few,TGTGCCAGCAGCCGGAGCCCCGTGGACACAGATACGCAGTATTTT,CASSRSPVDTDTQYF
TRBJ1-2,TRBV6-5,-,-,TGTGCCAGCAGTTACTCACAGGGTCTAGGAGGCTACACCTTC,CASSYSQGLGGYTF
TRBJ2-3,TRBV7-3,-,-,TGTGCCAGCAGCGGAGGCGCTAGCACAGATACGCAGTATTTT,CASSGGASTDTQYF
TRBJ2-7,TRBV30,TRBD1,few,TGTGCCTGGAGTGATCCAGGGGGCATCTACGAGCAGTACTTC,CAWSDPGGIYEQYF
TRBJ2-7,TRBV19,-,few,TGTGCCACCCGCGAGGGCCACGAGCAGTACTTC,CATREGHEQYF
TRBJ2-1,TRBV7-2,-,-,TGTGCCAGCAGCCTACCGGGGAACTCCTACAATGAGCAGTTCTTC,CASSLPGNSYNEQFF
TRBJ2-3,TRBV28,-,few,TGCCGTACCAGTAGCACAGATACGCAGTATTTT,CRTSSTDTQYF
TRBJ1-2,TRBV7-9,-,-,TGTGCCAGCAGCTTAGTTCAGGTGGTGGCCTATGGCTACACCTTC,CASSLVQVVAYGYTF
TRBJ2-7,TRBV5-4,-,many,TGTGCCAGCAAGAGCGGCGACTCCTACGAGCAGTACTTC,CASKSGDSYEQYF
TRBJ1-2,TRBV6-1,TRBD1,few,TGTGCCAGCGTAGGGGGCGCGATCTATGGCTACACCTTC,CASVGGAIYGYTF
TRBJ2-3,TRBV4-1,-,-,TGCGCCAGCACTGTCAGGGAAGGAGATACGCAGTATTTT,CASTVREGDTQYF
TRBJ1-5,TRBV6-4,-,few,TGTGCCAGCGCACAAGAAGGCGTCGGGCAGCCCCAGCATTTT,CASAQEGVGQPQHF
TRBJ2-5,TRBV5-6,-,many,TGTGCCAGCAGCTTGCGTGTGCACGGGACCCAGTACTTC,CASSLRVHGTQYF
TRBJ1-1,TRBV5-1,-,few,TGCGCCAGCAGCTTGCAATCCAGGGTACTCACTGAAGCTTTCTTT,CASSLQSRVLTEAFF
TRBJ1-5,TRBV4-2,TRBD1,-,TGTGCCAGCAGCCCGAACACAGGGGGTGGTCAGCCCCAGCATTTT,CASSPNTGGGQPQHF